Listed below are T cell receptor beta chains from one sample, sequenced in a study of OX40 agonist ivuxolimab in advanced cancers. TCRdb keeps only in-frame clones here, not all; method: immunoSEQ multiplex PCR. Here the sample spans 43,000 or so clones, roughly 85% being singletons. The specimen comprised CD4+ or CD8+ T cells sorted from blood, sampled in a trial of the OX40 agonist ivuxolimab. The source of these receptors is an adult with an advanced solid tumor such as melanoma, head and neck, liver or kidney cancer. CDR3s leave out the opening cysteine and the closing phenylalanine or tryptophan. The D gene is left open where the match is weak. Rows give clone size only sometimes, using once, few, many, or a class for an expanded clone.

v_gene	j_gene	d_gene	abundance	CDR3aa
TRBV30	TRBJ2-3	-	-	AWRPNTDTQY
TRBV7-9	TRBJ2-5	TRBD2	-	ASSLGTSGRLQETQY
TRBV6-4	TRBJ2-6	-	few	ASSEDNSGANVLT
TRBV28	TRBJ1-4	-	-	ASRTPNNEKLF
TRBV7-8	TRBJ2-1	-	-	ASSSGAPDEQF
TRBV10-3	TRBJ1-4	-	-	AISEYNEKLF
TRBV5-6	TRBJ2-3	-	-	ASSKRQTHTDTQY
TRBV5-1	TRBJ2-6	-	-	ASSVDPGTGANVLT
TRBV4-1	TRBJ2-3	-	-	ASSQILVLRAGDTQY
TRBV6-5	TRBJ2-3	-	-	ASSFQWSTDTQY
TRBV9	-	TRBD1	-	ASSVEGQGTYEQY
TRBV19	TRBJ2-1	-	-	ASTTLNNEQF
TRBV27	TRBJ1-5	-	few	ASSREGQPQH
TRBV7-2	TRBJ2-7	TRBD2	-	ASSSFFRGGSSEQY
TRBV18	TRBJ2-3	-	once	ASSPPGGNTDTQY
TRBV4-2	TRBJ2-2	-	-	ASSQESGVVGELF
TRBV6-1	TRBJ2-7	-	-	ASSRSEQY
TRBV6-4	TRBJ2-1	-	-	ASSDGVEQF
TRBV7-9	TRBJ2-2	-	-	ASSSISGGFFRLF
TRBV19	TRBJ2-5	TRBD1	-	ASRPQGGRGRVETQY
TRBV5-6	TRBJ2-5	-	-	ASSWGDKRSPQY
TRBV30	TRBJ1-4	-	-	AWSFRGVNEKLF
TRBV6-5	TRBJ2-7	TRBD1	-	ASSTGQGTYEQY
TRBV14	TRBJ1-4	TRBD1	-	ASSQDRGTESEKLF
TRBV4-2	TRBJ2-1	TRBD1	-	ASSQAGAAGGYNEQF
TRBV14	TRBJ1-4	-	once	ASSQDRGQLGEKLF
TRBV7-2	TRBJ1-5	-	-	ASNRDTGVGPQH
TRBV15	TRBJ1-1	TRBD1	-	ATSRPGTGETEAF
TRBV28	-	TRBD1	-	ASSLDRVNYEQY
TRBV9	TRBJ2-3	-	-	ASSVGPSGDTQY
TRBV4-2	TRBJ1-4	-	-	ASSQDASDSTNEKLF
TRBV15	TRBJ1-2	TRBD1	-	ATSSGMGQGGYT
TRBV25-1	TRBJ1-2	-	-	ASSELPAGNRYGYT
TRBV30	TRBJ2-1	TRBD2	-	AWRASGNHNEQF
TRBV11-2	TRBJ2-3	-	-	ASSLVSDTQY
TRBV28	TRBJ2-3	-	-	ASSHQGSGTDTQY
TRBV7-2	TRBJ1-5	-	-	ASSLGGTSNQPQH
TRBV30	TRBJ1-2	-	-	AWTKGANYGYT